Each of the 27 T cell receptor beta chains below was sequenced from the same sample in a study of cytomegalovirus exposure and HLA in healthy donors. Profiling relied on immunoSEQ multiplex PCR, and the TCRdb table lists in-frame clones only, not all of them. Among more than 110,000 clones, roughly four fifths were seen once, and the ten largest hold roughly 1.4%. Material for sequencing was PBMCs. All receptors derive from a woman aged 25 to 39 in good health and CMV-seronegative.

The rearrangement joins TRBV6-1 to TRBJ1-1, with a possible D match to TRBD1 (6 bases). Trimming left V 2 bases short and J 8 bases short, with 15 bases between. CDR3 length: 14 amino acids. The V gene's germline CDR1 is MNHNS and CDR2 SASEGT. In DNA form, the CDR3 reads TGTGCCAGCAGTGAAAAAGGGACAAGGCTGGAAGCTTTCTTT. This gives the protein CASSEKGTRLEAFF.

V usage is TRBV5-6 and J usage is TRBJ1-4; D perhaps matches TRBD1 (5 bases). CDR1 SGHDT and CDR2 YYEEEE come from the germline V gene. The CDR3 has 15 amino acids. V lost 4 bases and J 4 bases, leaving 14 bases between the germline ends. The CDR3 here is CASSQGTSVNEKLFF. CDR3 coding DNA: TGTGCCAGCAGCCAAGGGACTTCGGTTAATGAAAAACTGTTTTTT.

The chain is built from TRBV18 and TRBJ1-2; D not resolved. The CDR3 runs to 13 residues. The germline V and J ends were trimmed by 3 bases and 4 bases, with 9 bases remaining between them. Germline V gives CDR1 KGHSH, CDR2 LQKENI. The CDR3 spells CASSPTEGYGYTF. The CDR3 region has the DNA TGTGCCAGCTCACCTACTGAGGGCTATGGCTACACCTTC. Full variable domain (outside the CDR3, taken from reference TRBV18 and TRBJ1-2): NAGVMQNPRHLVRRRGQEARLRCSPMKGHSHVYWYRQLPEEGLKFMVYLQKENIIDESGMPKERFSAEFPKEGPSILRIQQVVRGDSAAYFCASSPTEGYGYTFGSGTRLTVV.

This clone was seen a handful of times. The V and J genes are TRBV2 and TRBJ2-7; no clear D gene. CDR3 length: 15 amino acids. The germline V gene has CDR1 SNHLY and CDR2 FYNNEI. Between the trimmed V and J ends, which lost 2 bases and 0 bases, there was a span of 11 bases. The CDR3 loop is CASSESNSPSYEQYF. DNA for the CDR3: TGTGCCAGCAGTGAATCGAACAGTCCCTCCTACGAGCAGTACTTC.

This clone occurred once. CDR3 amino acids: CASSLTESNQPQHF. CDR3 bases: TGTGCCAGTAGTCTAACAGAGAGCAATCAGCCCCAGCATTTT. V gene TRBV19 combines with J gene TRBJ1-5; the D is unclear. CDR1 is LNHDA, CDR2 SQIVND, per germline (reference sequence). The V gene lost 5 bases and the J gene lost 1 base, with 9 bases spanning the gap. This CDR3 is 14 amino acids long.

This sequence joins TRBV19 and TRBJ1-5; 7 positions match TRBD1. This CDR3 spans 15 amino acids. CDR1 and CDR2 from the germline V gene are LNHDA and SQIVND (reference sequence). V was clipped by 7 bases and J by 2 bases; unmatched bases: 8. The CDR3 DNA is TGTGCCAGTACCGGAACAGGGGATCGCAATCAGCCCCAGCATTTT. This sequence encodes CASTGTGDRNQPQHF.

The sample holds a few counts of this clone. CDR3 region: CASSIDFRREQYF. The CDR3 DNA reads TGTGCCAGTAGTATAGATTTTAGGAGAGAGCAGTACTTC. This sequence joins TRBV19 and TRBJ2-7; D is uncertain. This CDR3 spans 13 amino acids. Germline values: CDR1 LNHDA, CDR2 SQIVND (reference sequence). Trimming removed 0 bases from V and 7 bases from J, with 10 bases in between.

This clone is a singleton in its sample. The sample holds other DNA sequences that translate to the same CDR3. CDR3 in DNA: TGTGCCAGCACCAAGGACAGGGGAGACATGGGGCCCCAGCATTTT. It codes for CASTKDRGDMGPQHF. V is TRBV2 and J is TRBJ1-5; 9 bases are a match to TRBD1. The length of the CDR3 is 15 residues. Germline values: CDR1 SNHLY, CDR2 FYNNEI. V shed 7 bases and J 9 bases; nucleotides not matched to a gene: 13.

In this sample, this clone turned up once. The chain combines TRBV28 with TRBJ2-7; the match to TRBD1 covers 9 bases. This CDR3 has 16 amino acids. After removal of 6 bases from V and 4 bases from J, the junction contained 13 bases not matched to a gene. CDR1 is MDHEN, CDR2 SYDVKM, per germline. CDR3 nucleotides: TGTGCCAGCAGCAGAAATACAGGGGGCGTAGTTTACGAGCAGTACTTC. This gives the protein CASSRNTGGVVYEQYF.

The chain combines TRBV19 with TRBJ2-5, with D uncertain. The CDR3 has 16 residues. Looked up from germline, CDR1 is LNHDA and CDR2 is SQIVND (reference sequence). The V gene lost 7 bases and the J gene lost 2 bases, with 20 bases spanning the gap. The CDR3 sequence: CASNPRHGSLQETQYF. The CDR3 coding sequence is TGTGCCAGTAACCCCCGACACGGAAGTTTACAAGAGACCCAGTACTTC.

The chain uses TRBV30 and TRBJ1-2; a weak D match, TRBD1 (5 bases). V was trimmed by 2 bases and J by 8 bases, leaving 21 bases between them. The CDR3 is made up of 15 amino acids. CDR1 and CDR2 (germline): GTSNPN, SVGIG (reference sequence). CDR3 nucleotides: TGTGCCTGGAGTCCGAACATCAGGGCGGCGGGGGGCTACACCTTC. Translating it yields CAWSPNIRAAGGYTF. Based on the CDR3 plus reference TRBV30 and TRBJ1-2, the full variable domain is SQTIHQWPATLVQPVGSPLSLECTVEGTSNPNLYWYRQAAGRGLQLLFYSVGIGQISSEVPQNLSASRPQDRQFILSSKKLLLSDSGFYLCAWSPNIRAAGGYTFGSGTRLTVV.

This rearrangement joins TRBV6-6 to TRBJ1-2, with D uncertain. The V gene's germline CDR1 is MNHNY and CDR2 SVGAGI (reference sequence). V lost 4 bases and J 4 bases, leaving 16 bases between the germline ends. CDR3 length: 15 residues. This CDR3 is CASSSPGLGSYGYTF. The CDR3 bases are TGTGCCAGCAGTTCCCCGGGGTTAGGGAGCTATGGCTACACCTTC.

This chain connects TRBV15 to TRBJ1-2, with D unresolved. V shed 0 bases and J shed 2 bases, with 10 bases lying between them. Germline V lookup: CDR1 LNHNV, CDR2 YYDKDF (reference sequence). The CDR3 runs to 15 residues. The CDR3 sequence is CATSRDVGGNYGYTF. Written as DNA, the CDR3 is TGTGCCACCAGCAGAGATGTGGGAGGGAACTATGGCTACACCTTC.

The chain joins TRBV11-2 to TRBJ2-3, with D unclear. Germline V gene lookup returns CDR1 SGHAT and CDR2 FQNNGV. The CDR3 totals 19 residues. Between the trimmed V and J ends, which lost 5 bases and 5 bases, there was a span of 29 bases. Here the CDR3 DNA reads TGTGCCAGCAGCACACCCCGCATGGGCGAATTCGTAGGAATAGATACGCAGTATTTT. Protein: CASSTPRMGEFVGIDTQYF. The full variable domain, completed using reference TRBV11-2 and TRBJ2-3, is EAGVAQSPRYKIIEKRQSVAFWCNPISGHATLYWYQQILGQGPKLLIQFQNNGVVDDSQLPKDRFSAERLKGVDSTLKIQPAKLEDSAVYLCASSTPRMGEFVGIDTQYFGPGTRLTVL.

In DNA, the CDR3 is TGTGCCAGCAGTGAAACAGGGACCCGATACGAGCAGTACTTC. It is translated as CASSETGTRYEQYF. The V and J genes are TRBV25-1 and TRBJ2-7; a possible D gene is TRBD1 (6 bases). Trimming cost V 2 bases and J 4 bases, with 12 bases left between them. Per germline, CDR1 MGHDK and CDR2 SYGVNS. The CDR3 runs to 14 residues.

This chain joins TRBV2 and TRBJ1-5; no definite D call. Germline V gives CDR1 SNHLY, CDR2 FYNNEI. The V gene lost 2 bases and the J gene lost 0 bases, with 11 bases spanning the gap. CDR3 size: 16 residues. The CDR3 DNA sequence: TGTGCCAGCAGTGAAAGGAGTCGATATAGCAATCAGCCCCAGCATTTT. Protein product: CASSERSRYSNQPQHF.

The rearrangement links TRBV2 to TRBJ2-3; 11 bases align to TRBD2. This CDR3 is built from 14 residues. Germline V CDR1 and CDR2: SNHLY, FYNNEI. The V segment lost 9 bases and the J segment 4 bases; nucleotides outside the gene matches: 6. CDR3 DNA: TGTGCCAGTTGTCTAGCGGGGGGCCCAGATACGCAGTATTTT. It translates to CASCLAGGPDTQYF. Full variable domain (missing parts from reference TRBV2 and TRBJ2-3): EPEVTQTPSHQVTQMGQEVILRCVPISNHLYFYWYRQILGQKVEFLVSFYNNEISEKSEIFDDQFSVERPDGSNFTLKIRSTKLEDSAMYFCASCLAGGPDTQYFGPGTRLTVL.

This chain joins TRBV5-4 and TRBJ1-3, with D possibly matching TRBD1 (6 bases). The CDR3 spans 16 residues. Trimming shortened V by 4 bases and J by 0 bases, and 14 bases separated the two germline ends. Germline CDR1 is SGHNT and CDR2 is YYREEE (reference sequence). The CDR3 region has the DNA TGTGCCAGCAGCCCTGGACAGACCAACTCTGGAAACACCATATATTTT. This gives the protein CASSPGQTNSGNTIYF.

The CDR3 nucleotides are TGTGCCAGCGGTCAACAGGGGGATACGCAGTATTTT. Protein product: CASGQQGDTQYF. This chain links TRBV4-2 with TRBJ2-3; 7 bases fit TRBD1. This CDR3 has 12 amino acids. J was trimmed by 6 bases and V by 8 bases; bases with no gene match: 5. Looked up from germline, CDR1 is LGHNA and CDR2 is YNFKEQ.

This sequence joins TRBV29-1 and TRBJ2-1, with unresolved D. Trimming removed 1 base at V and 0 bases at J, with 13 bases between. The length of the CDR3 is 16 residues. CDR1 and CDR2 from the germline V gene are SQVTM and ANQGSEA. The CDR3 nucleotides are TGCAGCGTTGAAGGAGGTCGCGAAAGCTCCTACAATGAGCAGTTCTTC. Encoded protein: CSVEGGRESSYNEQFF.

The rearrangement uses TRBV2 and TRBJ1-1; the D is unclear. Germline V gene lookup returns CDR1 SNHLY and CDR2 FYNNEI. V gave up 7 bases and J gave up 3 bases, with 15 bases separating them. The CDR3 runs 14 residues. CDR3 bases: TGTGCCAGCACCCTGGTCCTAACAGACACTGAAGCTTTCTTT. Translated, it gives CASTLVLTDTEAFF. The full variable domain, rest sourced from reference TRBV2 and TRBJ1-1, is EPEVTQTPSHQVTQMGQEVILRCVPISNHLYFYWYRQILGQKVEFLVSFYNNEISEKSEIFDDQFSVERPDGSNFTLKIRSTKLEDSAMYFCASTLVLTDTEAFFGQGTRLTVV.

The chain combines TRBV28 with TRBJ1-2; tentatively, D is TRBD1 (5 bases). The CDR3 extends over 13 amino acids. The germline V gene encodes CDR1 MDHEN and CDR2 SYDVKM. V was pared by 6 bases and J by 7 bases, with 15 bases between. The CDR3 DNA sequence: TGTGCCAGCAGCACGGAGACAGACGGTGGCTACACCTTC. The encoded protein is CASSTETDGGYTF.

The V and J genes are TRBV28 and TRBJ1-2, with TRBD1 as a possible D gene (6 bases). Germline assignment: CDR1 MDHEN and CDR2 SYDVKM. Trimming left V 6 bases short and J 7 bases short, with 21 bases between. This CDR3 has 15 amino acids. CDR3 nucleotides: TGTGCCAGCAGCACGCCACACAGGGTTAGGAGTGGCTACACCTTC. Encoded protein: CASSTPHRVRSGYTF.

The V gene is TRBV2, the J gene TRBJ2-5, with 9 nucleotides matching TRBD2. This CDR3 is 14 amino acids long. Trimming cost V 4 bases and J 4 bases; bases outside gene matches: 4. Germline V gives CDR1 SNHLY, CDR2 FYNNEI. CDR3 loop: CASSGGLAGETQYF. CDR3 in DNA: TGTGCCAGCAGTGGGGGACTAGCAGGAGAGACCCAGTACTTC.

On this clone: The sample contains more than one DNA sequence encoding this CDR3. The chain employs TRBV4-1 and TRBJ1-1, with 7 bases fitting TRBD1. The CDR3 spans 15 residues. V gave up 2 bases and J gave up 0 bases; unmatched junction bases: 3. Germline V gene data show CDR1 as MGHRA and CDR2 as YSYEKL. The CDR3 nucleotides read TGCGCCAGCAGCCAAAGACAGGGAATGAACACTGAAGCTTTCTTT. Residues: CASSQRQGMNTEAFF.

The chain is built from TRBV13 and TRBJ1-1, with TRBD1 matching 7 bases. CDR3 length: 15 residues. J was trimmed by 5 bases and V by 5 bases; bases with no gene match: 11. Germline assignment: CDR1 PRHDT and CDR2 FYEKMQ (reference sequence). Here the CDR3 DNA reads TGTGCCAGCAGCACCTCCCAGGGGGGCCGGACTGAAGCTTTCTTT. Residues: CASSTSQGGRTEAFF.

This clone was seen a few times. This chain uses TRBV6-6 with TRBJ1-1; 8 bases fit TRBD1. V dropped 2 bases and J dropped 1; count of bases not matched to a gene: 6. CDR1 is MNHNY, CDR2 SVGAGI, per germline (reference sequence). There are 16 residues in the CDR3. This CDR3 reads CASSYPRGLKNTEAFF. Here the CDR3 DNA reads TGTGCCAGCAGTTACCCCAGGGGGCTCAAGAACACTGAAGCTTTCTTT.